This T cell receptor (beta chain) emerged from a study of blood T cell repertoires in COVID-19 (dated by TCRdb to the early 2020s). Looking at the study overall: Samples covering the acute and convalescent phases of COVID-19 were provided by collaborators in the United States, Italy and Spain. The prospective study material was composed of cDNA or gDNA derived from T cells, B-cell-depleted T cells, or PBMCs. Deeply sampled blood TCRbeta repertoires from subjects exposed to, actively infected with, or recovered from COVID-19 were included in the dataset. The repertoires were released in a freely available public database meant as a resource for research on the immune response to SARS-CoV-2. Samples were obtained from the ongoing ImmuneRACE study (first 160 participants) and from about 1,300 subjects provided by 6 global collaborators. Sample metadata almost always included a de-identified subject ID, COVID-19 status, age in years and sex. Where HLA class I and class II types were available, the types were taken from metadata supplied by the sample provider, not from assay-based typing.

Collaborating institutions collected whole blood in K2EDTA tubes following their own protocols. For TCRbeta analysis, collaborators shipped samples in one of three forms: frozen whole blood, isolated PBMCs, or DNA extracted from either of those sample types. V has 5 bases trimmed and J has 5 bases trimmed; junction bases matching no gene number 8. Counted from cysteine to phenylalanine, this CDR3 has 15 amino acids. The kept DNA is CDR3 alone, 45 bases in frame from the first base. The germline V gene encodes CDR1 MNHEY and CDR2 SVGEGT. In regard to this clone: Its antigen remains unidentified. The record has no base qualities; no much larger clone is one base away.

Broad study findings and their caveats: How much clinical and demographic metadata was included differed by source and by participant, and the metadata was provided uncurated.

The immunoSEQ Assay, a bias-controlled multiplex PCR, was used to amplify TCRbeta CDR3 regions from genomic DNA. Regarding the original processing steps: Nucleated cell counts per sample were estimated from amplification of reference gene primers within the assay. Sequence reads were collapsed and filtered to measure the absolute abundance of every unique TCRbeta CDR3 rearrangement. For each sample, productive Simpson clonality was calculated as the square root of Simpson's diversity index across productive rearrangements. TCRdb mirrors the immuneACCESS table, restricted to in-frame sequences. Some clones are absent from its copies; in checked studies, under half trace to an unresolved V gene, and the reason for the others is unknown. The DNA was the basis for D and trimming; V, J and clone size are from that table. The sample yields around 100,000 clones; about 84% were counted once. Roughly 12% of the sample is in the top ten clones.

Material: peripheral blood. The sequence links TRBV6-2 or TRBV6-3 to TRBJ2-4; TRBD2 aligns with 8 central bases. The TCR comes from a human donor in a cohort sampled during active COVID-19. The nucleotide sequence is given as TGTGCCAGCAGTCCAGCGGGAGCCCCGCAAAACATTCAGTACTTC. Translated, this is CASSPAGAPQNIQYF.